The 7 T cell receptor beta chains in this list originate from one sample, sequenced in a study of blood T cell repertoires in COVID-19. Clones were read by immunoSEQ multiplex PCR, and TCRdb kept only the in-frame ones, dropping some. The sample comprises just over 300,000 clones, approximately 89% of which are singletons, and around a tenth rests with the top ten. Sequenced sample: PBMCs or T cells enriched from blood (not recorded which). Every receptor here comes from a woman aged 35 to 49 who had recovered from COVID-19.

The DNA of the CDR3 is TGTGCCAGTAGTGCACTAGCGGGAGGGGTCGGGGAGCTGTTTTTT. This encodes CASSALAGGVGELFF. The J gene is TRBJ2-2, the V gene TRBV19; 13 nucleotides align to TRBD2. The junction had 4 bases not matched to a gene; V was cut back by 5 bases and J by 7 bases. Germline CDR1 reads LNHDA; CDR2 reads SQIVND (reference sequence). The CDR3 extends over 15 amino acids.

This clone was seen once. The CDR3 is CASSQGGATNEKLFF. DNA for the CDR3: TGTGCCAGCAGCCAAGGGGGGGCAACTAATGAAAAACTGTTTTTT. The rearrangement links TRBV7-2 to TRBJ1-4, with D perhaps matching TRBD1 (6 bases). Between the trimmed V and J ends, which lost 5 bases and 0 bases, there was a span of 10 bases. The CDR3 covers 15 residues. Per the germline V gene, CDR1 is SGHTA and CDR2 is FQGNSA.

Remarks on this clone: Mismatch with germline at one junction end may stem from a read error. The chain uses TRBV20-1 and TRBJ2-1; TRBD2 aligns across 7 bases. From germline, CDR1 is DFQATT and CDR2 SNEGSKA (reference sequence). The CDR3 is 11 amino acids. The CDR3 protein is CSARDYYEQFF. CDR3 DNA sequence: TGCAGTGCTCGGGACTACTATGAGCAGTTCTTC.

The CDR3 bases are TGTGCCAGCAGCTTCGGACTAGCGGGCCCTACGGATACGCAGTATTTT. Residues: CASSFGLAGPTDTQYF. The V call is TRBV7-2, the J call TRBJ2-3, with TRBD2 identical over 11 bases. The CDR3 is 16 amino acids. The J segment lost 6 bases and the V segment lost 3 bases, leaving 8 bases of the junction unmatched. Germline CDR1 and CDR2: SGHTA and FQGNSA.

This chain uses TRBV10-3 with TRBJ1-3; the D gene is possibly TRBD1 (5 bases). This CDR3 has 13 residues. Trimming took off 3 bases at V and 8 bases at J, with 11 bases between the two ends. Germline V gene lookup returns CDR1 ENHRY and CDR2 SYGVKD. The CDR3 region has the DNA TGTGCCATCAGTGAATGGGGGGAAGACACCATATATTTT. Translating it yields CAISEWGEDTIYF.

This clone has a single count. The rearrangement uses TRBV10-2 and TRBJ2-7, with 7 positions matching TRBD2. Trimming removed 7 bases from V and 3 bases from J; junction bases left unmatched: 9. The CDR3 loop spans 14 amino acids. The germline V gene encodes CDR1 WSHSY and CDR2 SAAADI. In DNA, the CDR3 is TGCGCCAGCACCCCCGAAGCTAGCGGCTACGAGCAGTACTTC. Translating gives CASTPEASGYEQYF.

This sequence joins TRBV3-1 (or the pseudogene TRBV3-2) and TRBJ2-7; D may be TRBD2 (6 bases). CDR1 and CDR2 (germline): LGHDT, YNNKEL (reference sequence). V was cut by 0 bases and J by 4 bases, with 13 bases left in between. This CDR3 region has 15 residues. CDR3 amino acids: CASSQDPGGRYEQYF. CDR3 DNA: TGTGCCAGCAGCCAAGATCCCGGGGGTAGGTACGAGCAGTACTTC.